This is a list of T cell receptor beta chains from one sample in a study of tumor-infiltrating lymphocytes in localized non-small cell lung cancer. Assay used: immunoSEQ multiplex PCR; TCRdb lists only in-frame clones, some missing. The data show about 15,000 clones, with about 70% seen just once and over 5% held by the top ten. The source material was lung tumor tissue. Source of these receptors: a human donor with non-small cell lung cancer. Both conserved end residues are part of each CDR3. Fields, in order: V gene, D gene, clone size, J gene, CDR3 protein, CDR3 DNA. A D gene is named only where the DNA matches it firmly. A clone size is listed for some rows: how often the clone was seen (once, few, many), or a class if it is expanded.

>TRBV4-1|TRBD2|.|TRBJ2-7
CASSLRPSGLSYEQYF
TGCGCCAGCAGCCTTCGACCTAGCGGTTTATCCTACGAGCAGTACTTC
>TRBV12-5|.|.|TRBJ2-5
CASGLSGGETQYF
TGTGCTAGTGGTTTATCCGGGGGTGAGACCCAGTACTTC
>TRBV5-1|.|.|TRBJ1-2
CASSPDSRLGYTF
TGCGCCAGCAGCCCAGACAGCCGTTTAGGATACACCTTC
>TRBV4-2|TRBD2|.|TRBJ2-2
CASSLPGLAGGVELFF
TGTGCCAGCAGCCTACCGGGACTAGCGGGAGGTGTGGAGCTGTTTTTT
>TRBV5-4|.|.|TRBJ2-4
CASSLWDVKNIQYF
TGTGCCAGCAGCTTGTGGGATGTCAAAAACATTCAGTACTTC
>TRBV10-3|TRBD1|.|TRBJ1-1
CAISESPGQGAHTEAFF
TGTGCCATCAGTGAGTCGCCGGGACAGGGGGCGCACACTGAAGCTTTCTTT
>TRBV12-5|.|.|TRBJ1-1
CASGLSEYRNTEAFF
TGTGCTAGTGGTTTATCCGAGTACAGGAACACTGAAGCTTTCTTT
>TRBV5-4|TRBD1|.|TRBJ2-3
CASSWTGQLGDTQYF
TGTGCCAGCAGTTGGACAGGCCAGCTCGGAGATACGCAGTATTTT
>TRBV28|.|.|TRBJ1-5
CASIGNSNQPQHF
TGTGCCAGCATAGGGAATAGCAATCAGCCCCAGCATTTT
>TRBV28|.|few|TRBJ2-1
CASSPGTHNEQFF
TGTGCCAGCAGTCCCGGGACCCACAATGAGCAGTTCTTC
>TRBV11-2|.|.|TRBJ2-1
CASSKDEQFF
TGTGCCAGCAGCAAAGATGAGCAGTTCTTC
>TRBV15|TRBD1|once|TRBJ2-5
CATSRDRKETQYF
TGTGCCACCAGCAGGGACAGGAAAGAGACCCAGTACTTC
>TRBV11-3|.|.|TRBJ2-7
CASSFGSSYEQYF
TGTGCCAGCAGCTTTGGTAGTTCCTACGAGCAGTACTTC
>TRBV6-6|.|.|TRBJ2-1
CASSYIVDSYNEQFF
TGTGCCAGCAGTTACATCGTTGACTCCTACAATGAGCAGTTCTTC
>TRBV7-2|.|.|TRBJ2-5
CASSYAEGDQYF
TGTGCCAGCAGCTACGCGGAGGGGGACCAGTACTTC
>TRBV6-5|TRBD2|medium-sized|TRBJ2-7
CASSLGTSGSYEQYF
TGTGCCAGCAGTCTCGGGACTAGCGGTTCCTACGAGCAGTACTTC
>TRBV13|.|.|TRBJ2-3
CASSPPGVTDTQYF
TGTGCCAGCAGCCCACCGGGGGTCACAGATACGCAGTATTTT
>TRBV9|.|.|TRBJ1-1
CASSPRGNSNTEAFF
TGTGCCAGCAGCCCTCGGGGGAATTCGAACACTGAAGCTTTCTTT